Listed below are T cell receptor beta chains from one sample, sequenced in a study of early stage breast cancer tumors. Profiled with immunoSEQ multiplex PCR; TCRdb holds only in-frame clones, not every one. The sample has roughly 30,000 clones, 60% to 80% seen once; the top ten hold around a tenth. Sequenced material: breast tumor tissue. The receptors come from a person in their thirties with breast cancer. CDR3s include the opening cysteine and the closing phenylalanine or tryptophan. A D gene is named only where the DNA matches it firmly. Clone size is shown for a subset of rows, as once, few, many or a class of expanded clone.

j_call v_call clone_size d_call cdr3_nt cdr3_aa
TRBJ2-7 TRBV15 once TRBD1 TGTGCCACCAGCAGAGCCGACAGGGGTTACGAGCAGTACTTC CATSRADRGYEQYF
TRBJ2-5 TRBV9 few TRBD2 TGTGCCAGCAGCGATGGGACTAGCGGGATTGGTGAGACCCAGTACTTC CASSDGTSGIGETQYF
TRBJ2-3 TRBV9 NA TRBD2 TGTGCCAGCAGCGTCGGCGGGAGGACGGCTAGCACAGATACGCAGTATTTT CASSVGGRTASTDTQYF
TRBJ1-2 TRBV9 few TRBD1 TGTGCCAGCAGCGGAGGTAGGGAGGGACAGTGGCATGGCTACACCTTC CASSGGREGQWHGYTF
TRBJ1-1 TRBV7-3 NA NA TGTGCCAGCAGCTTAACTCGGGACTTGAACACTGAAGCTTTCTTT CASSLTRDLNTEAFF
TRBJ2-2 TRBV27 NA NA TGTGCCAGCTGCCCCTTAGGGGGGTTCACCGGGGAGCTGTTTTTT CASCPLGGFTGELFF
TRBJ2-3 TRBV6-6 NA NA TGTGCCAGCAGTTCAGGTGTCGTAGGCACAGATACGCAGTATTTT CASSSGVVGTDTQYF
TRBJ1-1 TRBV30 NA NA TGTGCCTGGAGTGGAGGGGCCACTGAAGCTTTCTTT CAWSGGATEAFF
TRBJ1-5 TRBV15 NA NA TGTGCCACCAGCAGAGGGGGAGGCAATCAGCCCCAGCATTTT CATSRGGGNQPQHF
TRBJ2-1 TRBV2 NA NA TGTGCCAGCAGTGAGGCAGCACATGAGCAGTTCTTC CASSEAAHEQFF
TRBJ2-7 TRBV30 NA NA TGTGCCTGGAGTGTTAGCTACGAGCAGTACTTC CAWSVSYEQYF
TRBJ1-1 TRBV6-5 NA NA TGTGCCAGCAGTTTAAGTGGGGGAGTGAGCACTGAAGCTTTCTTT CASSLSGGVSTEAFF
TRBJ2-3 TRBV5-4 NA NA TGTGCCAGCAGCCCGGGGGGCGGTAGCACAGATACGCAGTATTTT CASSPGGGSTDTQYF
TRBJ2-7 TRBV9 once TRBD2 TGTGCCAGCAGCTTCCGGACTAGCGGGAGAGCCGAGCAGTACTTC CASSFRTSGRAEQYF
TRBJ1-2 TRBV7-2 few NA TGTGCCAGCAGCTCCCAGGGGCAGGGCTATGGCTACACCTTC CASSSQGQGYGYTF
TRBJ2-7 TRBV5-1 NA TRBD1 TGCGCCAGCAGCACACAGGGGGGCGACTACGAGCAGTACTTC CASSTQGGDYEQYF
TRBJ1-2 TRBV21-1 NA NA TGTGCCAGCACTTCGACGGTTGGACGCCCGACTAGTGGCTACACCTTC CASTSTVGRPTSGYTF
TRBJ2-2 TRBV7-6 NA TRBD2 TGTGCCAGCAGCCCCCGATCAAGGGGAGGGCCCCCCGGGGAGCTGTTTTTT CASSPRSRGGPPGELFF
TRBJ1-2 TRBV10-3 NA NA TGTGCCATCAGTGAGTCGACACAGAATATGGTGGGGGGCTACACCTTC CAISESTQNMVGGYTF
TRBJ1-1 TRBV11-2 NA NA TGTGCCAGCAGCTTAGATCACTGGAACACTGAAGCTTTCTTT CASSLDHWNTEAFF
TRBJ1-3 TRBV19 NA NA TGTGCCAGTAGTACCCTTAACTCTGGAAACACCATATATTTT CASSTLNSGNTIYF
TRBJ2-1 TRBV13 NA TRBD2 TGTGCCAGCAGCCGAACCACTAGCGGAGGGGGTAATGAGCAGTTCTTC CASSRTTSGGGNEQFF
TRBJ2-5 TRBV12-2 NA NA TGTGCAAGTCGCTTGGTGACTACAAGTCCCTCCAAAGAGACCCAGTACTTC CASRLVTTSPSKETQYF
TRBJ1-1 TRBV19 NA TRBD1 TGTGCCAGTAGTCCCCGACAGGGGACGAACACTGAAGCTTTCTTT CASSPRQGTNTEAFF
TRBJ2-2 TRBV5-8 once NA TGTGCCAGCAGCTTGGTACTAGGGGCATCGAACACCGGGGAGCTGTTTTTT CASSLVLGASNTGELFF
TRBJ2-1 TRBV7-9 medium-sized NA TGTGCCAGCAGCTTAGTTTTAAGGGATGAGCAGTTCTTC CASSLVLRDEQFF
TRBJ2-1 TRBV12-5 NA NA TGTGCTAGTGCCCAAGGGACTTCCTACAATGAGCAGTTCTTC CASAQGTSYNEQFF
TRBJ2-1 TRBV7-3 NA NA TGTGCCAGCAGCCAGGGGGGGGCAGGGACCGTGAACAGTGAGCAGTTCTTC CASSQGGAGTVNSEQFF
TRBJ1-1 TRBV30 NA NA TGTGCCTGGACTCCGCATCGGAACACTGAAGCTTTCTTT CAWTPHRNTEAFF
TRBJ2-5 TRBV6-5 NA TRBD2 TGTGCCACAACCGGACTAGCGGGAGAGACCCAGTACTTC CATTGLAGETQYF
TRBJ2-1 TRBV7-2 NA NA TGTGCCAGCAGCCTAAGCCCAAAGCTACGGGGGAATGAGCAGTTCTTC CASSLSPKLRGNEQFF
TRBJ1-2 TRBV30 NA NA TGTGCCTGGAGTGTAGGGCAGGGAGGTGGCTACACCTTC CAWSVGQGGGYTF
TRBJ1-1 TRBV19 NA NA TGTGCCAGTAGTCCAAGGGACAAAGACAAAGCTTTCTTT CASSPRDKDKAFF
TRBJ1-2 TRBV27 few TRBD1 TGTGCCACAGGGGGGATAGCTAACTATGGCTACACCTTC CATGGIANYGYTF
TRBJ2-7 TRBV5-1 few TRBD1 TGCGCCAGCAGGCCAGGACAGGGGTACGAGCAGTACTTC CASRPGQGYEQYF
TRBJ2-4 TRBV29-1 NA TRBD2 TGCAGCGTTGAAGATAGCGGGAGAGCCAAAAACATTCAGTACTTC CSVEDSGRAKNIQYF
TRBJ2-7 TRBV13 NA TRBD1 TGTGCCAGCAGCCCAAAGGGACAGGGCAGCGACGAGCAGTACTTC CASSPKGQGSDEQYF
TRBJ2-7 TRBV19 NA NA TGTGCCAGTAGGACAGCTTCGACCCCTCCCTACGAGCAGTACTTC CASRTASTPPYEQYF
TRBJ2-7 TRBV6-5 NA NA TGTGCCAGCAGTTCCCTCCGGGGACCCCCCTACTACGAGCAGTACTTC CASSSLRGPPYYEQYF
TRBJ2-1 TRBV7-2 NA TRBD2 TGTGCCAGCAGCTTAGCACCTAGCGGGGGGGGATACAATGAGCAGTTCTTC CASSLAPSGGGYNEQFF
TRBJ2-3 TRBV29-1 NA TRBD2 TGCAGCGTTGAGCCGGGACTAGGGGCGATTGATACGCAGTATTTT CSVEPGLGAIDTQYF
TRBJ2-5 TRBV4-1 NA TRBD1 TGCGCCAGCAGCCAATCGGACAGGGGGTACCAGACCCAGTACTTC CASSQSDRGYQTQYF
TRBJ1-1 TRBV5-4 NA NA TGTGCCAGCAGCCTGCCAGGGAGTAGTACTGAAGCTTTCTTT CASSLPGSSTEAFF
TRBJ1-1 TRBV18 NA NA TGTGCCAGTACGAAGGGGGTTTCAAACACTGAAGCTTTCTTT CASTKGVSNTEAFF
TRBJ2-3 TRBV11-3 NA NA TGTGCCAGCAGCCAGGGGGTTGCGGGAGGAAGCACAGATACGCAGTATTTT CASSQGVAGGSTDTQYF
TRBJ2-3 TRBV30 NA TRBD2 TGTGCCTGGAGTTCGAGCGGGAGGTATGGGAGCACAGATACGCAGTATTTT CAWSSSGRYGSTDTQYF
TRBJ2-1 TRBV6-1 few TRBD1 TGTGCCAGCAGCGTAGAGGGACAGGGGCACAATGAGCAGTTCTTC CASSVEGQGHNEQFF
TRBJ2-3 TRBV5-1 few NA TGCGCCAGCAGCTCGGTAGGATCCACAGATACGCAGTATTTT CASSSVGSTDTQYF
TRBJ2-1 TRBV11-2 once TRBD2 TGTGCCAGCAGCCTGACTAGCGGAAAGTACAATGAGCAGTTCTTC CASSLTSGKYNEQFF
TRBJ2-2 TRBV19 NA TRBD1 TGTGCCGCCACGACAGGGGGCGGGGAGCTGTTTTTT CAATTGGGELFF
TRBJ2-7 TRBV7-9 NA TRBD1 TGTGCCAGCAGCTCCCCCCCGGACAGGGCCGGGGAGCAGTACTTC CASSSPPDRAGEQYF
TRBJ1-1 TRBV10-3 NA TRBD1 TGTGCCACAGGACAGGGGATGGGAGGTGAGAGCACTGAAGCTTTCTTT CATGQGMGGESTEAFF
TRBJ1-2 TRBV6-5 NA NA TGTGCCAGCAGTTACTGGACAGATTATGGCTACACCTTC CASSYWTDYGYTF
TRBJ2-7 TRBV19 NA NA TGTGCCAGTAGAAAGAAGAGGACTGGGACCTACGAGCAGTACTTC CASRKKRTGTYEQYF
TRBJ2-5 TRBV5-8 NA TRBD2 TGTGCCAGCACCGCATTAGCGGGAAGGGGAGAGACCCAGTACTTC CASTALAGRGETQYF
TRBJ1-2 TRBV19 NA TRBD1 TGTGCCAGTAGTACCGGGACAGGGGAATCCTATGGCTACACCTTC CASSTGTGESYGYTF
TRBJ2-3 TRBV6-6 NA NA TGTGCCAGCAGTTACGGCCCCAACACAGATACGCAGTATTTT CASSYGPNTDTQYF
TRBJ2-7 TRBV25-1 NA TRBD2 TGTGCCAGCAGTGACGGGAGGGCCAGCTACGAGCAGTACTTC CASSDGRASYEQYF
TRBJ1-1 TRBV18 few TRBD1 TGTGCCAGCTCACCCACAGGGGCCGGGACTGAAGCTTTCTTT CASSPTGAGTEAFF